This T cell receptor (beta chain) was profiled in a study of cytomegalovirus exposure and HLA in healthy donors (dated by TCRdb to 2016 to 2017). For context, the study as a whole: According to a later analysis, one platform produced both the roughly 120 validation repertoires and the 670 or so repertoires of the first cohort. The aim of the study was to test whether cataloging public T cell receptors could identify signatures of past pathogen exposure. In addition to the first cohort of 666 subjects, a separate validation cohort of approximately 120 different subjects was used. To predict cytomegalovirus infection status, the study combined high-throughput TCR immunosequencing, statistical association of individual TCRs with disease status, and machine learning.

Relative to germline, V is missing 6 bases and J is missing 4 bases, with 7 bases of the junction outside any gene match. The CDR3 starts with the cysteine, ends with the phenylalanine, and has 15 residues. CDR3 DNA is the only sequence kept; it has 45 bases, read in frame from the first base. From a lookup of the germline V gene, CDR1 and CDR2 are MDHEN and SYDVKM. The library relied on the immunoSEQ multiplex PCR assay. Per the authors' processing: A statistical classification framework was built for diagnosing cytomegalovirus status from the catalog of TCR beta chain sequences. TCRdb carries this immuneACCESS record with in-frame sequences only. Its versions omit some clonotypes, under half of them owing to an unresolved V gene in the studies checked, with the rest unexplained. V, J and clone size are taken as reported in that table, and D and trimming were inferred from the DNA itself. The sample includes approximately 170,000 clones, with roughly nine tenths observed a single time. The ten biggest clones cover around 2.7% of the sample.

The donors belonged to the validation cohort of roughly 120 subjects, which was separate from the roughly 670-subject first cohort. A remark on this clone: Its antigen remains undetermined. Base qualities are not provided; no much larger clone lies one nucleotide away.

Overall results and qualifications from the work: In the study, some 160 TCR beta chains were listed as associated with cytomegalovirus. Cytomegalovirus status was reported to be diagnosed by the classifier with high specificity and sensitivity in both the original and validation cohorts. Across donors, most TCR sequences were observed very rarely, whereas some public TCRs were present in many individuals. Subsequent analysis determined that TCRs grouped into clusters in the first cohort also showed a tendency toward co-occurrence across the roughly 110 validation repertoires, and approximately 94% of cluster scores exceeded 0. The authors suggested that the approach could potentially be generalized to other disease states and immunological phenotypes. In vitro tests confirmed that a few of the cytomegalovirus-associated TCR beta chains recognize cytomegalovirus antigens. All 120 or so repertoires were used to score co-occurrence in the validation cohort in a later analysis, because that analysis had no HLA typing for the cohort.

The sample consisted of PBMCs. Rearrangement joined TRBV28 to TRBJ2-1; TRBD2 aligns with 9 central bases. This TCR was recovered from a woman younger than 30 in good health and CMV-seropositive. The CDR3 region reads CASSLRGLAYNEQFF. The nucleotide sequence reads TGTGCCAGCAGCTTAAGGGGACTAGCTTACAATGAGCAGTTCTTC.